One and the same sample provided the 32 T cell receptor beta chains below, sequenced in a study of T cells in Graves' hyperthyroidism and ophthalmopathy (dated by TCRdb to between 2018 and 2021). Library construction relied on multiplex PCR. Sequencer: Illumina HiSeq 2000. The TCR beta CDR3 regions were amplified from RNA transcripts. The TCR CDR3 was subjected to a first round of RT-PCR using the HTBI primer set and the Qiagen OneStep RT-PCR kit. TCRdb reran the public reads through fastp at Q25 and MiXCR, keeping productive beta chains. Rows with one shared CDR3 protein collapse into an entry with the most common genes and DNA. The sample records hundreds of thousands of distinct CDR3 sequences, 14% to 15% of which are singletons. Together, the top ten hold 13% of the sample. The sample taken for sequencing was blood. The receptors derive from a man younger than 35 with Graves' ophthalmopathy.

In its sample, this clonotype was seen many times. Relative to the germline gene, one junction end is altered; a read error may explain this. V is TRBV20-1 and J is TRBJ1-1; D is possibly TRBD1 (6 bases). CDR3 length: 16 amino acids. The germline V gene encodes CDR1 DFQATT and CDR2 SNEGSKA (reference sequence). The DNA for the CDR3 is TGCAGTGCCAGAGCCCCCTACAGGGAGATGGGGACTGAAGCTTTCTTT. Translation gives CSARAPYREMGTEAFF.

The V gene is TRBV20-1, the J gene TRBJ1-1, with D hard to call. Germline-derived CDR1 and CDR2 are DFQATT and SNEGSKA (reference sequence). This CDR3 contains 12 residues. The CDR3 loop is CTARLDHTEAFF. The CDR3 coding sequence is TGCACCGCTAGGTTGGATCACACTGAAGCTTTCTTT.

As concerns this clonotype: A much larger clone differs from this one at a single base, so this may be a read error. V gene TRBV14 combines with J gene TRBJ2-4; the match to TRBD1 covers 7 bases. The CDR3 contains 12 residues. Germline values: CDR1 SGHDN, CDR2 FVKESK. Here the CDR3 reads CASSPGGHIQCF. CDR3 nucleotide sequence: TGTGCCAGCAGCCCAGGGGGACACATTCAGTGCTTC. Supplemented by reference TRBV14 and TRBJ2-4, the full variable domain reads EAGVTQFPSHSVIEKGQTVTLRCDPISGHDNLYWYRRVMGKEIKFLLHFVKESKQDESGMPNNRFLAERTGGTYSTLKVQPAELEDSGVYFCASSPGGHIQCFGAGTRLSVL.

This clonotype turned up a few times. The rearrangement links TRBV19 to TRBJ2-3; TRBD2 matches 7 bases. The CDR3 length is 16 residues. Unmatched junction bases numbered 6, after V lost 2 bases and J lost 1 base. Germline V lookup: CDR1 LNHDA, CDR2 SQIVND (reference sequence). The CDR3 DNA reads TGTGCCAGTAGTATAAGGGCTAGCGGAGGCACAGATACGCAGTATTTT. Translating it yields CASSIRASGGTDTQYF. The whole variable domain, remainder taken from reference TRBV19 and TRBJ2-3, is DGGITQSPKYLFRKEGQNVTLSCEQNLNHDAMYWYRQDPGQGLRLIYYSQIVNDFQKGDIAEGYSVSREKKESFPLTVTSAQKNPTAFYLCASSIRASGGTDTQYFGPGTRLTVL.

The gene calls are TRBV6-2 or TRBV6-3 and TRBJ2-5; no clear D gene. Germline V gene data show CDR1 as MNHEY and CDR2 as SVGEGT. V was shortened by 5 bases and J by 5 bases, with 21 bases between the two germline ends. This CDR3 region has 16 residues. In DNA form, the CDR3 reads TGTGCCAGCAGTCAATTGTTCGGCAGTAGCCAGGAGACCCAGTACTTC. Protein product: CASSQLFGSSQETQYF.

As regards this clonotype: One end of the junction does not line up with germline, which may come from a read error. The genes are TRBV6-1 and TRBJ1-3; perhaps TRBD1 as D (5 bases). The CDR3 has 14 residues. Germline V gives CDR1 MNHNS, CDR2 SASEGT. The CDR3 spells CAISESKGTNTIYF. The CDR3 nucleotides are TGTGCCATCAGTGAGTCAAAAGGGACGAACACCATATATTTT.

This clonotype was seen at least ten times. This chain joins TRBV6-1 and TRBJ2-3, with D possibly matching TRBD2 (5 bases). Trimming removed 6 bases at V and 6 bases at J, with 13 bases between. The CDR3 covers 13 residues. The germline V gene encodes CDR1 MNHNS and CDR2 SASEGT. The CDR3 sequence: CASRLAVWDTQYF. In nucleotides, the CDR3 is TGTGCCAGCAGGCTAGCAGTTTGGGATACGCAGTATTTT.

A remark on this clonotype: It may be a read error: a sequence one base away is much more abundant. The rearrangement joins TRBV12-3 or TRBV12-4 to TRBJ1-6, with 8 bases fitting TRBD1. The CDR3 runs to 14 residues. The CDR3 nucleotides read TGTGCCAGCAGTTCAGACAGGGGTAATTCACCCCCCCACTTT. Encoded protein: CASSSDRGNSPPHF.

This clonotype was seen only a few times. The chain links TRBV10-3 to TRBJ1-2; TRBD1 is a possible D gene (6 bases). Per germline, CDR1 ENHRY and CDR2 SYGVKD. The CDR3 spans 12 residues. V lost 6 bases and J 2 bases, leaving 7 bases between the germline ends. CDR3 amino acids: CAIRDSNYGYTF. The CDR3, as DNA: TGTGCCATCAGGGACAGCAACTATGGCTACACCTTC.

This clonotype was detected ten times or more. CDR3 bases: TGTGCCAGCAGCATAGGGGCGCAGGACTACTATGGCTACACCTTC. It yields the protein CASSIGAQDYYGYTF. The chain employs TRBV5-6 and TRBJ1-2, with a possible D match to TRBD1 (5 bases). From germline, CDR1 is SGHDT and CDR2 YYEEEE. The CDR3 runs to 15 residues. V lost 4 bases and J 3 bases, leaving 16 bases between the germline ends.

For this clonotype: A read error may account for a junction end that differs from germline. CDR3 DNA: TGCCCCAGCAGCCAAGATTCCCTAAACACCATATATTTT. Residues: CPSSQDSLNTIYF. This chain connects TRBV4-1 to TRBJ1-3; D gene ambiguous. CDR1 MGHRA and CDR2 YSYEKL come from the germline V gene. The CDR3 has 13 amino acids.

In its sample, this clonotype was seen many times. This sequence joins TRBV10-3 and TRBJ2-5, with TRBD2 matching over 9 bases. The germline V gene has CDR1 ENHRY and CDR2 SYGVKD. Trimming removed 2 bases from V and 2 bases from J; junction bases left unmatched: 9. CDR3 length: 17 residues. CDR3 sequence: CAISERWTSVVQETQYF. The CDR3 DNA follows: TGTGCCATCAGTGAGAGGTGGACTAGCGTCGTACAAGAGACCCAGTACTTC.

This clonotype turned up a few times. The chain is built from TRBV24-1 and TRBJ1-4, with 9 bases fitting TRBD1. Germline CDR1 is KGHDR and CDR2 is SFDVKD. The CDR3 covers 17 residues. V gave up 2 bases and J gave up 7 bases; unmatched junction bases: 10. CDR3 in amino acids: CATSDSGTGRNSEKLFF. CDR3 DNA sequence: TGTGCCACCAGTGATTCGGGGACAGGGAGAAATAGTGAAAAACTGTTTTTT.

This clonotype has just a few counts. The J gene is TRBJ2-5, the V gene TRBV12-3 or TRBV12-4, with 7 nucleotides matching TRBD1. This CDR3 has 14 residues. The V and J ends lost 4 bases and 4 bases, in that order; junction bases with no gene match: 6. Here the CDR3 reads CASSSRGFGETQYF. DNA of the CDR3: TGTGCCAGCAGTTCCAGGGGGTTCGGAGAGACCCAGTACTTC.

This clonotype has just a few counts. J is TRBJ1-1 and V is TRBV9; tentative D call: TRBD1 (5 bases). Germline V CDR1 and CDR2: SGDLS, YYNGEE. CDR3 size: 15 residues. V lost 0 bases and J 3 bases, leaving 12 bases between the germline ends. CDR3: CASSVGGEGYTEAFF. For the CDR3, the DNA is TGTGCCAGCAGCGTAGGAGGGGAGGGCTACACTGAAGCTTTCTTT.

This clonotype was observed a few times. The CDR3 sequence: CASSIADHSVNTEAFF. The DNA of the CDR3 is TGTGCCAGTAGTATTGCCGACCACTCAGTGAACACTGAAGCTTTCTTT. The chain employs TRBV19 and TRBJ1-1, with D unclear. Germline V gene lookup returns CDR1 LNHDA and CDR2 SQIVND (reference sequence). This CDR3 contains 16 residues. V lost 3 bases, J lost 0 bases, and 14 bases lay in between. The complete variable domain, with remaining parts taken from reference TRBV19 and TRBJ1-1, reads DGGITQSPKYLFRKEGQNVTLSCEQNLNHDAMYWYRQDPGQGLRLIYYSQIVNDFQKGDIAEGYSVSREKKESFPLTVTSAQKNPTAFYLCASSIADHSVNTEAFFGQGTRLTVV.

The chain employs TRBV20-1 and TRBJ2-1, with D possibly being TRBD2 (5 bases). This CDR3 is built from 14 residues. Germline lookup yields CDR1 DFQATT and CDR2 SNEGSKA (reference sequence). The chain's CDR3 is CSVDDYNTYNEQFF. DNA for the CDR3: TGCAGCGTTGATGACTACAACACCTACAATGAGCAGTTCTTC.

This clonotype has ten or more counts. This chain joins TRBV6-1 and TRBJ2-5; 8 nucleotides match TRBD2. V trimming: 6 bases; J trimming: 7 bases; junction bases outside the gene matches: 13. The germline CDR1 and CDR2 sequences are MNHNS and SASEGT. The CDR3 is 15 amino acids. CDR3 amino acids: CASSTTSTRGGTQYF. Here the CDR3 DNA reads TGTGCCAGCAGCACCACTAGCACCCGGGGGGGGACCCAGTACTTC.

As regards this clonotype: This likely comes from a read error, as the CDR3 has no conserved phenylalanine or tryptophan at its end. The chain links TRBV6-2 or TRBV6-3 to TRBJ2-7, with 8 bases fitting TRBD1. This CDR3 is built from 14 residues. The V gene end was trimmed by 7 bases and the J gene end by 2 bases; junction bases not matched to a gene: 7. Germline V gene data show CDR1 as MNHEY and CDR2 as SVGEGT. The CDR3, as DNA: TGTGCCAGCACCCTCGGACAGGGCCCCTACGAGCAGTACCTC. Amino acid sequence: CASTLGQGPYEQYL.

This clonotype was counted at least ten times. The chain uses TRBV24-1 and TRBJ2-3; D is ambiguous. CDR3 length: 16 residues. V was trimmed by 4 bases and J by 3 bases, leaving 16 bases between them. Per germline, CDR1 KGHDR and CDR2 SFDVKD. The chain's CDR3 is CATSDLGRLGTDTQYF. The CDR3 DNA sequence: TGTGCCACCAGTGACCTCGGGCGCCTTGGGACAGATACGCAGTATTTT.

V usage is TRBV4-1 and J usage is TRBJ2-1; 16 bases line up with TRBD2. V trimming: 3 bases; J trimming: 12 bases; junction bases outside the gene matches: 14. This CDR3 comprises 18 residues. Germline loops: CDR1 MGHRA, CDR2 YSYEKL. The CDR3 DNA follows: TGCGCCAGCAGCCACCTCCGAGGGGGACTAGCGGGGGGGCCGGGGCAGTTCTTC. This gives the protein CASSHLRGGLAGGPGQFF.

In the case of this clonotype: This may come from a read error, since a much larger clone is one base off. The chain is built from TRBV20-1 and TRBJ2-3; perhaps TRBD1 as D (6 bases). The CDR3 totals 12 residues. Looked up from germline, CDR1 is DFQATT and CDR2 is SNEGSKA (reference sequence). V lost 3 bases to trimming and J lost 6 bases, with 10 bases between them. CDR3 sequence (DNA): TGCAGTGCTAGGAAGGGGGATGATACGCAGTATTTT. This sequence encodes CSARKGDDTQYF.

The chain employs TRBV6-9 and TRBJ1-5; 11 nucleotides align to TRBD1. Germline V gene sequence: CDR1 MNHGY, CDR2 SVAAGI. The V gene end was trimmed by 4 bases and the J gene end by 6 bases; junction bases not matched to a gene: 11. The CDR3 is 17 residues long. The CDR3 nucleotides are TGTGCCAGCAGTTCCTCCGGGACAGGGGGAACTCTTCAGCCCCAGCATTTT. Protein product: CASSSSGTGGTLQPQHF.

This clonotype was observed at least ten times. The rearrangement joins TRBV12-3 or TRBV12-4 to TRBJ2-3; 15 nucleotides align to TRBD2. This CDR3 has 17 amino acids. V lost 6 bases, J lost 7 bases, and 11 bases stayed unmatched. The CDR3 DNA reads TGTGCCAGCAGCAACAGCGGGACTAGCGGGGGGCCACATACGCAGTATTTT. Its translation is CASSNSGTSGGPHTQYF.

The genes are TRBV9 and TRBJ2-5, with a tentative D call TRBD1 (6 bases). CDR1 is SGDLS and CDR2 is YYNGEE in the germline V gene. V lost 0 bases to trimming and J lost 4 bases, with 10 bases between them. This CDR3 region has 14 residues. The CDR3 DNA sequence: TGTGCCAGCAGCGTAGCCGACAGGAGAGAGACCCAGTACTTC. This sequence encodes CASSVADRRETQYF.

CDR3 nucleotide sequence: TGCAGCGCCCTTGGGACAGACACTGGAAACACCATATATTTT. As protein: CSALGTDTGNTIYF. The chain couples TRBV29-1 to TRBJ1-3, with 7 nucleotides matching TRBD1. The CDR3 has 14 residues. With 7 bases clipped from V and 2 bases from J, the junction kept 8 bases outside the gene matches. Per germline, CDR1 SQVTM and CDR2 ANQGSEA. The full variable domain, its missing parts supplied by reference TRBV29-1 and TRBJ1-3, is SAVISQKPSRDICQRGTSLTIQCQVDSQVTMMFWYRQQPGQSLTLIATANQGSEATYESGFVIDKFPISRPNLTFSTLTVSNMSPEDSSIYLCSALGTDTGNTIYFGEGSWLTVV.

This clonotype was seen more than once but under ten times. The chain employs TRBV4-1 and TRBJ2-3; D gene uncertain. The CDR3 is 16 amino acids. V gave up 3 bases and J gave up 2 bases, with 15 bases separating them. Germline CDR1 MGHRA, CDR2 YSYEKL. In DNA form, the CDR3 reads TGCGCCAGCAGCCAGGGGTCGACAACAGACACAGATACGCAGTATTTT. Encoded protein: CASSQGSTTDTDTQYF.

This clonotype has a single count. V usage is TRBV5-1 and J usage is TRBJ2-3; perhaps D is TRBD1 or TRBD2 (5 bases each). The CDR3 is made up of 15 amino acids. CDR1 is SGHRS and CDR2 is YFSETQ in the germline V gene. V lost 5 bases and J lost 2, with 15 bases in between. The CDR3 DNA reads as TGCGCCAGCAGGCGACCGATGGGGGACACAGATACGCAGTATTTT. It is translated as CASRRPMGDTDTQYF.

Turning to this clonotype: Given the absence of the conserved phenylalanine or tryptophan at the CDR3 end, a read error is likely. The V and J genes are TRBV25-1 and TRBJ2-7; 8 bases align to TRBD1. The germline CDR1 and CDR2 sequences are MGHDK and SYGVNS. Trimming at V came to 4 bases and at J to 4 bases, leaving 6 bases not matched to a gene. The CDR3 contains 14 residues. DNA of the CDR3: TGTGCCAGCAGTGGTCGTGGACAGGGATACGAGCAGTACCTC. Amino acid sequence: CASSGRGQGYEQYL.

The sample holds many counts of this clonotype. The chain uses TRBV30 and TRBJ1-2; perhaps TRBD1 as D (6 bases). V shed 4 bases and J shed 4 bases, with 16 bases lying between them. The CDR3 is 14 residues long. Germline CDR1 GTSNPN, CDR2 SVGIG (reference sequence). The CDR3: CAWKGHPGSYGYTF. In DNA form, the CDR3 reads TGTGCCTGGAAGGGACACCCAGGGAGCTATGGCTACACCTTC.

The sample holds many counts of this clonotype. This chain uses TRBV20-1 with TRBJ1-1; 7 nucleotides align to TRBD1. Germline V gives CDR1 DFQATT, CDR2 SNEGSKA (reference sequence). CDR3 length: 13 amino acids. The V segment lost 5 bases and the J segment 5 bases; nucleotides outside the gene matches: 8. The CDR3 spells CSAPRGGGTEAFF. The CDR3 nucleotides read TGCAGTGCTCCCAGGGGGGGAGGGACTGAAGCTTTCTTT.

This clonotype was detected ten times or more. The gene calls are TRBV14 and TRBJ2-1; D call uncertain. Trimming shortened V by 1 base and J by 6 bases, and 7 bases separated the two germline ends. The germline V gene encodes CDR1 SGHDN and CDR2 FVKESK. The CDR3 has 13 residues. DNA of the CDR3: TGTGCCAGCAGCCAAGTCTTCATCAATGAGCAGTTCTTC. Translating gives CASSQVFINEQFF.